This T cell receptor beta chain was observed in a study of T cell repertoires in cytomegalovirus infection. Study-level background: Public signatures in TCR beta pointed to CMV infection and matching HLA type.

TCRdb passed the reads through MiXCR, listing each CDR3 protein once. This repertoire shows hundreds of thousands of distinct CDR3 sequences, roughly 34% found once; its top ten account for roughly 16%. At least ten counts were recorded for this clonotype. What it recognizes is unknown. CDR3 length: 15 residues. The V and J ends lost 5 bases and 2 bases, in that order; junction bases with no gene match: 7. Germline lookup yields CDR1 SGHTA and CDR2 FQGNSA. Sequencing used cultured PBMCs, obtained from culture after CMV antigen stimulation. The genes are TRBV7-2 and TRBJ2-3, with TRBD2 identical over 7 bases. This receptor was identified in a human donor in good health (CMV status not recorded). Some clones in this sample may be carry-over from other donors' samples. The CDR3 sequence is CASSTLGRATDTQYF. In nucleotides, the CDR3 is TGTGCCAGCAGCACCCTGGGGAGGGCCACAGATACGCAGTATTTT.